The 8 T cell receptor beta chains given below trace back to one sample, sequenced in a study of T-cell reconstitution after alpha-beta-depleted transplantation in children (dated by TCRdb to the mid-2010s). Explained via the paper, the treatment or condition label denotes: allogeneic hematopoietic cell transplantation with graft depleted of TCRalphabeta T cells and CD19 B cells. Receptor amplification or capture employed PCR. The sample was run on an Illumina HiSeq 2500. TCR library preparation used molecular barcoding, with unique molecular identifiers applied to normalize quantification of the TCRbeta repertoire. TCRdb reran the public reads through fastp at Q25 and MiXCR, keeping productive beta chains. Rows with a matching CDR3 protein are joined into one entry that keeps the most common DNA and genes. For this sample the table gives about 240,000 distinct CDR3 sequences, of which roughly 23% were detected only once. The ten largest account for roughly 2.5% of the sample.

The sequenced sample was PBMCs, obtained before TCRalphabeta/CD19-depleted stem cell transplant. These receptors were obtained from a girl between 2 and 10 years old with Fanconi anemia, due to receive a stem cell transplant.

This clonotype was seen only a few times. The chain is built from TRBV5-1 and TRBJ2-6, with D perhaps TRBD1 (5 bases). The CDR3 length is 15 residues. The ends were cut back, 6 bases at V and 0 bases at J, with 10 bases in the middle. In germline, CDR1 is SGHRS, CDR2 YFSETQ. In nucleotides, the CDR3 is TGCGCCAGCACCGACCAGGGCTCTGGGGCCAACGTCCTGACTTTC. It is translated as CASTDQGSGANVLTF.

At least ten counts were recorded for this clonotype. This chain links TRBV5-6 with TRBJ2-2; D is undetermined. With 4 bases removed from V and 4 bases from J, the gap between germline ends came to 11 bases. Germline V gene sequence: CDR1 SGHDT, CDR2 YYEEEE. This CDR3 is built from 14 residues. This chain's CDR3 is CASSIPWGTGELFF. As DNA, the CDR3 is TGTGCCAGCAGCATCCCGTGGGGCACCGGGGAGCTGTTTTTT.

This clonotype occurred many times. V is TRBV20-1 and J is TRBJ2-7; D remains unclear. V lost 5 bases, J lost 3 bases, and 5 bases lay in between. The CDR3 has 10 residues. Germline V gives CDR1 DFQATT, CDR2 SNEGSKA (reference sequence). The CDR3 DNA reads TGCAGTGCTCTATACTACGAGCAGTACTTC. Translation gives CSALYYEQYF.

The CDR3 region has the DNA TGTGCCAGCAGTCTACCGGGACGAACCTACGAGCAGTACTTC. It yields the protein CASSLPGRTYEQYF. V usage is TRBV12-3 or TRBV12-4 and J usage is TRBJ2-7, with D perhaps assigned TRBD1 or TRBD2 (5 bases each). Deletions cut 5 bases from V and 2 bases from J, with 13 bases between. The CDR3 runs 14 residues.

This clonotype was observed a handful of times. V is TRBV20-1 and J is TRBJ2-3; a weak D match, TRBD2 (5 bases). V was cut by 7 bases and J by 3 bases, with 23 bases left in between. This CDR3 contains 16 residues. Germline V gene sequence: CDR1 DFQATT, CDR2 SNEGSKA (reference sequence). CDR3 sequence: CSVQFMSLRETDTQYF. The CDR3 DNA reads TGCAGTGTTCAGTTCATGTCATTAAGGGAGACAGATACGCAGTATTTT.

At least ten counts were recorded for this clonotype. This chain connects TRBV29-1 to TRBJ1-2; D is possibly TRBD1 (6 bases). There are 13 residues in the CDR3. The V end was cut by 4 bases, the J end by 8 bases, with 17 bases between. Germline V gene lookup returns CDR1 SQVTM and CDR2 ANQGSEA. The CDR3 nucleotides are TGCAGCGTTGCTGGCGCAGGGGACGGGGGCTACACCTTC. Its protein product is CSVAGAGDGGYTF.

This clonotype showed up just a few times. The V and J genes are TRBV23-1 and TRBJ1-6; tentative D call: TRBD1 (6 bases). TRBV23-1 is marked as an open reading frame, function uncertain. The V end was cut by 8 bases, the J end by 5 bases, with 10 bases between. This CDR3 has 13 amino acids. CDR3 amino acids: CASWYRDNSPLHF. DNA of the CDR3: TGCGCCAGCTGGTACAGGGATAATTCACCCCTCCACTTT.

This clonotype was detected only a few times. In DNA form, the CDR3 reads TGCAGTGCTAGTAATAGCGTCAAAGAGACCCAGTACTTC. It is translated as CSASNSVKETQYF. The rearrangement links TRBV20-1 to TRBJ2-5, with TRBD2 as a possible D gene (5 bases). The CDR3 is 13 amino acids. The V gene lost 3 bases and the J gene lost 3 bases, with 11 bases spanning the gap. Per the germline V gene, CDR1 is DFQATT and CDR2 is SNEGSKA (reference sequence).